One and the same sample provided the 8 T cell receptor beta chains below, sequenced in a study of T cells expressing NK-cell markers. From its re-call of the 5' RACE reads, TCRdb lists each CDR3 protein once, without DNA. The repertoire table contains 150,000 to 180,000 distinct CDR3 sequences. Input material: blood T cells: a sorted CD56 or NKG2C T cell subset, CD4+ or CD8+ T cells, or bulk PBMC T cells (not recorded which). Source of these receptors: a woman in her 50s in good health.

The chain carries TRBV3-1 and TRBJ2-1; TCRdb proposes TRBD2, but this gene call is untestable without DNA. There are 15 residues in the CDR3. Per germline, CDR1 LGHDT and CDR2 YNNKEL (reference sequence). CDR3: CASTWRTSGNNEQFF.

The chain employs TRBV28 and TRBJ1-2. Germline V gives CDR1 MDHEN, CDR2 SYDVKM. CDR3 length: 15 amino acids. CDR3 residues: CASSPEVLANYGYTF.

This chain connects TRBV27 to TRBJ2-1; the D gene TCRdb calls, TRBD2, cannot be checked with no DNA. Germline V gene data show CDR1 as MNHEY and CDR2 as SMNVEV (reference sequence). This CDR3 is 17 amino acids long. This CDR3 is CASSLSPPGGYSNEQFF.

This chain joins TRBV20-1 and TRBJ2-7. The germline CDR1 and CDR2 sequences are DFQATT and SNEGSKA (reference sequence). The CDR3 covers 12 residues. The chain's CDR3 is CSAPGAAYEQYF.

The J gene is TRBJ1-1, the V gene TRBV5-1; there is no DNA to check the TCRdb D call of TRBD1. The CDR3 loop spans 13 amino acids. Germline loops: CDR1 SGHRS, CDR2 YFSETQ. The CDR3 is CASSKAGVPEAFF.

This chain's CDR3 is CASLQALNTEAFF. The chain recombines TRBV27 with TRBJ1-1; no DNA is available, so the TRBD1 call from TCRdb remains unchecked. CDR1 and CDR2 from the germline V gene are MNHEY and SMNVEV (reference sequence). The CDR3 contains 13 residues.

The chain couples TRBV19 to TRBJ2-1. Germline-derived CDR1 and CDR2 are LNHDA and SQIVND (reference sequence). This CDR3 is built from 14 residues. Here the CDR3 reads CASLIGGPYNEQFF.

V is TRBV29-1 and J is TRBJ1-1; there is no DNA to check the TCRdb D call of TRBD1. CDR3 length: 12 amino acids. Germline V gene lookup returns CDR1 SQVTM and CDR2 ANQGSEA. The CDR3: CSVPWTGSEAFF. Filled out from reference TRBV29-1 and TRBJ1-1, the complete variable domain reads SAVISQKPSRDICQRGTSLTIQCQVDSQVTMMFWYRQQPGQSLTLIATANQGSEATYESGFVIDKFPISRPNLTFSTLTVSNMSPEDSSIYLCSVPWTGSEAFFGQGTRLTVV.